Sequencing of this T cell receptor beta chain was carried out in a study of blood T cell repertoires in COVID-19. The overall study: In each case, the material was cDNA or gDNA derived from T cells, B-cell-depleted T cells, or PBMCs.

Original methodology: Using reference gene primer amplification, nucleated cell counts were estimated. Sequencing was performed with immunoSEQ multiplex PCR; in TCRdb, only in-frame clones are kept and a portion is missing. V and J calls plus clone size are reproduced from that table; the DNA served to infer D and trimming. Altogether some 120,000 clones are present, around 80% being singletons, with the ten largest covering roughly 1.8%. This clonotype originated in a man between 65 and 79 years old with acute or convalescent COVID-19. The sample comprised peripheral blood.

CDR3 sequence reads: CASSPRPTSRYNEQFF. The CDR3 bases are TGTGCCAGCAGCCCCCGACCGACTAGCCGGTACAATGAGCAGTTCTTC. The gene calls are TRBV7-2 and TRBJ2-1; the match to TRBD2 covers 7 bases. Germline V gene lookup returns CDR1 SGHTA and CDR2 FQGNSA. V lost 5 bases to trimming and J lost 4 bases; unmatched junction nucleotides: 11. The CDR3 has 16 residues.